This note documents a single TCR beta chain sequence. This sample was taken from a study of blood T cell repertoires in COVID-19. For the study at large: COVID-19 samples collected from the United States, Italy and Spain covered acute and convalescent phases. PBMCs, B-cell-depleted T cells, or T cells were the source of the cDNA or gDNA that made up the material.

Sequencing used immunoSEQ multiplex PCR; TCRdb keeps in-frame clones, though not all of them. The table has roughly 110,000 clones, around 90% seen once. The CDR3 totals 12 residues. V lost 0 bases and J 5 bases, leaving 3 bases between the germline ends. CDR1 and CDR2 from the germline V gene are MNHNS and SASEGT. Material: peripheral blood. This TCR came from a man aged 40-49 years with active or convalescent COVID-19. The chain joins TRBV6-1 to TRBJ2-3; D not resolved. CDR3 bases: TGTGCCAGCAGTGAAGCTCTAGATACGCAGTATTTT. It codes for CASSEALDTQYF.